The 24 T cell receptor beta chains below all came from one sample that was sequenced in a study of shared clonotypes between healthy human individuals. The repertoire was sequenced with immunoSEQ multiplex PCR; TCRdb's copy has only in-frame clones and lacks some. Among about 2 million clones listed, approximately 95% were seen once. In the naive CD8 group, cells lacked CD45RO and were positively selected for CCR7, so terminally differentiated effector memory CD45RA+ cells were left out. Sample: naive CD8+ T cells sorted from blood. The receptors stem from a man aged 18 to 35 in good health.

The chain links TRBV9 to TRBJ1-5; perhaps TRBD1 as D (6 bases). Trimming stripped 1 base from V and 7 bases from J, with 9 bases between. Per germline, CDR1 SGDLS and CDR2 YYNGEE. CDR3 length equals 13 residues. The CDR3: CASSVSQGQPQHF. In DNA form, the CDR3 reads TGTGCCAGCAGCGTATCCCAGGGGCAGCCCCAGCATTTT.

The rearrangement links TRBV19 to TRBJ1-2; D ambiguous. Germline-derived CDR1 and CDR2 are LNHDA and SQIVND (reference sequence). The CDR3 totals 15 residues. Trimming pared 2 bases from V and 6 bases from J, leaving 16 bases between. This chain's CDR3 is CASSITLTLGNGYTF. In DNA form, the CDR3 reads TGTGCCAGTAGTATAACCCTAACTCTCGGAAATGGCTACACCTTC.

CDR3 nucleotides: TGCGCCAGCAGTGAGTCCCCCAGGACCGGGGAGCTGTTTTTT. Protein sequence: CASSESPRTGELFF. The V call is TRBV10-2, the J call TRBJ2-2; D ambiguous. CDR3 length: 14 residues. CDR1 and CDR2 (germline): WSHSY, SAAADI. V was clipped by 0 bases and J by 5 bases, with 7 bases between them.

Concerning this clone itself: Other nucleotide sequences from this sample produce the same CDR3. The chain employs TRBV6-5 and TRBJ2-7; D is perhaps TRBD2 (5 bases). Germline V gives CDR1 MNHEY, CDR2 SVGAGI. This CDR3 is built from 14 residues. The ends were cut back, 3 bases at V and 3 bases at J, with 12 bases in the middle. CDR3 amino acids: CASSYGLADYEQYF. CDR3 DNA sequence: TGTGCCAGCAGTTATGGGCTAGCAGACTACGAGCAGTACTTC.

The chain is built from TRBV13 and TRBJ2-1; a weak D match, TRBD2 (7 bases). The V gene's germline CDR1 is PRHDT and CDR2 FYEKMQ (reference sequence). The V end lost 8 bases, the J end lost 5 bases, and 22 bases lay between the germline ends. This CDR3 comprises 16 residues. CDR3 coding DNA: TGTGCCAGCCTGCCCAGAGGGGGGGCTAGGGACAATGAGCAGTTCTTC. Translation gives CASLPRGGARDNEQFF.

Worth noting for this clone: This sample includes further DNA sequences coding for the same CDR3. This chain connects TRBV5-6 to TRBJ1-1, with D uncertain. V lost 0 bases, J lost 2 bases, and 5 bases lay in between. CDR1 and CDR2 from the germline V gene are SGHDT and YYEEEE. The CDR3 spans 13 residues. CDR3 bases: TGTGCCAGCAGCTTGGGGTTAAACACTGAAGCTTTCTTT. This codes for CASSLGLNTEAFF.

The chain employs TRBV2 and TRBJ1-5; 10 nucleotides match TRBD1. CDR1 SNHLY and CDR2 FYNNEI come from the germline V gene. Germline trimming cut 10 bases from V and 0 bases from J; bases unmatched to any gene: 9. The CDR3 is 16 amino acids. The CDR3 nucleotides read TGTGCCACCGGGACAGGGGACTTTAATAGCAATCAGCCCCAGCATTTT. Its translation: CATGTGDFNSNQPQHF.

The chain carries TRBV4-1 and TRBJ2-7; D gene ambiguous. The germline gives CDR1 MGHRA, CDR2 YSYEKL. The CDR3 has 14 residues. The ends were cut back, 2 bases at V and 1 base at J, with 9 bases in the middle. The CDR3 coding sequence is TGCGCCAGCAGCCAAATTCTGGGTTCCTACGAGCAGTACTTC. This translates into CASSQILGSYEQYF.

This chain's CDR3 is CASSFGETAYGYTF. The CDR3, as DNA: TGTGCCAGCAGTTTTGGGGAGACGGCCTATGGCTACACCTTC. The chain links TRBV28 to TRBJ1-2, with D hard to call. The CDR3 runs 14 residues. Germline values: CDR1 MDHEN, CDR2 SYDVKM. The V end was cut by 3 bases, the J end by 4 bases, with 12 bases between.

This chain uses TRBV5-4 with TRBJ2-1, with TRBD2 matching over 14 bases. In germline, CDR1 is SGHNT, CDR2 YYREEE (reference sequence). J was trimmed by 4 bases and V by 3 bases; bases with no gene match: 6. The CDR3 length is 17 residues. The CDR3 reads CASSWATSGGAYNEQFF. The CDR3 region has the DNA TGTGCCAGCAGCTGGGCGACTAGCGGGGGGGCTTACAATGAGCAGTTCTTC.

The rearrangement links TRBV27 to TRBJ1-1; TRBD1 might be the D (5 bases). With 8 bases removed from V and 5 bases from J, the gap between germline ends came to 18 bases. CDR3 length equals 14 residues. The germline CDR1 and CDR2 sequences are MNHEY and SMNVEV (reference sequence). CDR3 region: CASGDGGLGTEAFF. In nucleotides, the CDR3 is TGTGCCAGCGGGGACGGGGGACTTGGAACTGAAGCTTTCTTT.

This clone was observed a single time. The V gene is TRBV6-5, the J gene TRBJ2-1; either TRBD1 or TRBD2 may fit D (5 bases each). The CDR3 covers 12 residues. Germline CDR1 and CDR2: MNHEY and SVGAGI. V lost 2 bases to trimming and J lost 9 bases, with 8 bases between them. CDR3 nucleotides: TGTGCCAGCAGTTACCTCGGGACTGAGCAGTTCTTC. It specifies CASSYLGTEQFF.

The rearrangement uses TRBV6-1 and TRBJ1-6; no clear D. Trimming removed 1 base from V and 0 bases from J, with 10 bases in between. Germline V gene sequence: CDR1 MNHNS, CDR2 SASEGT. The CDR3 sequence is 17 residues long. The CDR3 protein is CASSEGVRRSYNSPLHF. The CDR3 nucleotides are TGTGCCAGCAGTGAAGGGGTACGTCGCTCCTATAATTCACCCCTCCACTTT.

The gene calls are TRBV4-1 and TRBJ1-1, with D hard to call. Germline loops: CDR1 MGHRA, CDR2 YSYEKL. The CDR3 runs 15 residues. The ends were cut back, 3 bases at V and 3 bases at J, with 14 bases in the middle. For the CDR3, the DNA is TGCGCCAGCAGCCAGACGACGCAATGGGACACTGAAGCTTTCTTT. Translating it yields CASSQTTQWDTEAFF.

This CDR3 reads CASSLTGETSVGNTEAFF. For the CDR3, the DNA is TGTGCCAGCAGTTTAACAGGGGAAACCTCAGTAGGGAACACTGAAGCTTTCTTT. The chain uses TRBV27 and TRBJ1-1; 7 bases agree with TRBD1. CDR3 length: 18 residues. Germline CDR1 and CDR2: MNHEY and SMNVEV (reference sequence). J lost 1 base, V lost 2 bases, and 13 bases had no gene match.

V gene TRBV5-4 combines with J gene TRBJ2-7, with D hard to call. Germline V gives CDR1 SGHNT, CDR2 YYREEE (reference sequence). Deletions cut 3 bases from V and 3 bases from J, with 7 bases between. The length of the CDR3 is 12 residues. The CDR3 region has the DNA TGTGCCAGCAGCTCTCACAGCTACGAGCAGTACTTC. Encoded protein: CASSSHSYEQYF. Filled out from reference TRBV5-4 and TRBJ2-7, the complete variable domain reads ETGVTQSPTHLIKTRGQQVTLRCSSQSGHNTVSWYQQALGQGPQFIFQYYREEENGRGNFPPRFSGLQFPNYSSELNVNALELDDSALYLCASSSHSYEQYFGPGTRLTVT.

The chain couples TRBV6-1 to TRBJ1-5; D remains unclear. V gave up 10 bases and J gave up 0 bases, with 13 bases separating them. CDR1 is MNHNS, CDR2 SASEGT, per germline. There are 14 residues in the CDR3. The CDR3 is CATGVFTSNQPQHF. CDR3 DNA: TGTGCCACCGGGGTATTTACTAGCAATCAGCCCCAGCATTTT.

The chain combines TRBV5-1 with TRBJ2-1; D unresolved. The germline gives CDR1 SGHRS, CDR2 YFSETQ. There are 15 residues in the CDR3. Trimming cost V 5 bases and J 5 bases, with 17 bases left between them. CDR3 nucleotide sequence: TGCGCCAGCAGGTGGGTGGACCACCAGAACAATGAGCAGTTCTTC. This translates into CASRWVDHQNNEQFF.

This chain joins TRBV4-3 and TRBJ2-3; no firm D call. Germline-derived CDR1 and CDR2 are LGHNA and YSLEER. This CDR3 has 12 amino acids. Trimming removed 5 bases at V and 2 bases at J, with 5 bases between. The CDR3 region is CASSGFTDTQYF. The CDR3 region has the DNA TGCGCCAGCAGCGGTTTCACAGATACGCAGTATTTT.

The chain recombines TRBV29-1 with TRBJ2-5, with TRBD1 matching 7 bases. V lost 4 bases, J lost 4 bases, and 3 bases stayed unmatched. The germline V gene encodes CDR1 SQVTM and CDR2 ANQGSEA. This CDR3 has 12 residues. CDR3 in amino acids: CSVGQGGETQYF. Here the CDR3 DNA reads TGCAGCGTTGGACAGGGCGGAGAGACCCAGTACTTC.

As regards this clone: This same CDR3 is encoded by further DNA sequences in the sample. The chain joins TRBV27 to TRBJ2-7, with D hard to call. CDR3 length: 14 residues. Trimming left V 3 bases short and J 2 bases short, with 11 bases between. Germline V gene data show CDR1 as MNHEY and CDR2 as SMNVEV (reference sequence). CDR3 sequence (DNA): TGTGCCAGCAGTTTTAGGGCTCCCCCCTACGAGCAGTACTTC. Its translation is CASSFRAPPYEQYF.

This chain joins TRBV27 and TRBJ2-3; D is unclear. This CDR3 has 16 amino acids. The germline gives CDR1 MNHEY, CDR2 SMNVEV (reference sequence). V lost 2 bases and J lost 1, with 13 bases in between. CDR3 amino acids: CASSLNWESGTDTQYF. The DNA of the CDR3 is TGTGCCAGCAGTTTAAATTGGGAAAGTGGCACAGATACGCAGTATTTT.

The chain uses TRBV7-9 and TRBJ2-2; tentatively, D is TRBD1 (6 bases). From germline, CDR1 is SEHNR and CDR2 FQNEAQ (reference sequence). V shed 0 bases and J shed 0 bases, with 14 bases lying between them. The CDR3 loop spans 18 amino acids. This CDR3 is CASSLAGRGFANTGELFF. The CDR3 DNA is TGTGCCAGCAGCTTAGCAGGCAGGGGTTTCGCGAACACCGGGGAGCTGTTTTTT.

The J gene is TRBJ1-1, the V gene TRBV10-3, with a tentative D call TRBD1 (6 bases). There are 17 residues in the CDR3. Between the trimmed V and J ends, which lost 0 bases and 0 bases, there was a span of 14 bases. CDR1 ENHRY and CDR2 SYGVKD come from the germline V gene. In DNA form, the CDR3 reads TGTGCCATCAGTGAGTCCATAGTTACAGGGATGAACACTGAAGCTTTCTTT. Translated: CAISESIVTGMNTEAFF.